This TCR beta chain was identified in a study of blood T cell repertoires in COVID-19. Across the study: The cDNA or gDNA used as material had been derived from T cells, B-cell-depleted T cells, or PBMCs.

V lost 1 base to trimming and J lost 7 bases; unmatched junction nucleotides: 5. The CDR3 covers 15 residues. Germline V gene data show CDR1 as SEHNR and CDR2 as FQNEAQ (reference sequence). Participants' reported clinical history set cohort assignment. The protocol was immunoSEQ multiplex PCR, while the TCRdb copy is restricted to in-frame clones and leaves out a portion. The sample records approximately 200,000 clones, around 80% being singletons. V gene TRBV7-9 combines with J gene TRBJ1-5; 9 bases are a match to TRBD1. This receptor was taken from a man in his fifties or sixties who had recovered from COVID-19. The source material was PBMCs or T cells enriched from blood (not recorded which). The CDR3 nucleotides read TGTGCCAGCAGCTTAGATGGGACAGGGCACCAGCCCCAGCATTTT. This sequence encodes CASSLDGTGHQPQHF.